This T cell receptor (beta chain) was captured in a study of blood T cell repertoires in COVID-19. Study context: Collection of acute and convalescent COVID-19 samples took place in the United States, Italy and Spain. PBMCs, B-cell-depleted T cells, or T cells were the source of the cDNA or gDNA that made up the material.

The CDR3 has 12 residues. CDR1 is MDHEN and CDR2 is SYDVKM in the germline V gene. The V end was cut by 3 bases, the J end by 8 bases, with 5 bases between. This clone showed up just a few times. Authors' data handling: Scientists estimated how many nucleated cells there were by amplifying reference gene primers. The data were produced by immunoSEQ multiplex PCR, yet TCRdb's version contains in-frame clones alone and is incomplete. V and J calls plus clone size are reproduced from that table; the DNA served to infer D and trimming. The sample consists of around 65,000 clones, approximately 91% of them appearing once.

This TCR was sampled from a human donor in a cohort sampled during active COVID-19. The chain has TRBV28 and TRBJ1-6; D is ambiguous. The sequenced material came from peripheral blood. The CDR3 DNA reads TGTGCCAGCAGTTTCCCAGATTCACCCCTCCACTTT. Translated, it gives CASSFPDSPLHF.